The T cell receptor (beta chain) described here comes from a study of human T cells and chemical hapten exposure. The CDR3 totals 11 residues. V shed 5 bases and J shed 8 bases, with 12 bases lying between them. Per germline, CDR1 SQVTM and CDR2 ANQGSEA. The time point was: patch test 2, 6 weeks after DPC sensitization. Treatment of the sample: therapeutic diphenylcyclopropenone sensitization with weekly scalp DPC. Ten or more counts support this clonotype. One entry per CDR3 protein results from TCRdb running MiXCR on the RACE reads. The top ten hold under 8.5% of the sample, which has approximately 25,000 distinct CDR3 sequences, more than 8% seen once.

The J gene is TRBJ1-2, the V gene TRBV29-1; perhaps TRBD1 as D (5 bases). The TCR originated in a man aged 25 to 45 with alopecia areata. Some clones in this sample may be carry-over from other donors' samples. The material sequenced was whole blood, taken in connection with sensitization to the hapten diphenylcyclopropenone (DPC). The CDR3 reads CSVTGTWGYTF. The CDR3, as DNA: TGCAGCGTTACGGGGACTTGGGGCTACACCTTC.